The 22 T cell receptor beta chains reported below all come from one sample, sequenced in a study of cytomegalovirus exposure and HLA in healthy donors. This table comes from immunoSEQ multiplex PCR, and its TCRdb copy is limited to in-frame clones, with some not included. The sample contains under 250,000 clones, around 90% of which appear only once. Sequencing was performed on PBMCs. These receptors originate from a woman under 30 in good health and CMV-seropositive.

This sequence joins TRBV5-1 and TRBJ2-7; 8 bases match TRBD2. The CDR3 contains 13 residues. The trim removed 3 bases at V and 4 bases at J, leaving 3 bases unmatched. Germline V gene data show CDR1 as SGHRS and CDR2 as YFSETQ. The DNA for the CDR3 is TGCGCCAGCAGCTCGACTAGCGAGTACGAGCAGTACTTC. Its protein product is CASSSTSEYEQYF.

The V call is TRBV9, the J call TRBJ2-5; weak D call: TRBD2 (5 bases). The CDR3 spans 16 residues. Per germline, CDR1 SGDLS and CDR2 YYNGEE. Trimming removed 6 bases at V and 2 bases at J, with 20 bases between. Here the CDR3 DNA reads TGTGCCAGCACCCCGGACTCGTTTCTAGGACAAGAGACCCAGTACTTC. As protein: CASTPDSFLGQETQYF.

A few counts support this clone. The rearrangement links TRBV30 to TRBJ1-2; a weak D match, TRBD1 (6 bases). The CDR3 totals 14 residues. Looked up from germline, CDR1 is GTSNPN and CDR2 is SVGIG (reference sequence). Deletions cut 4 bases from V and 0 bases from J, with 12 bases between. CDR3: CAWTQGESNYGYTF. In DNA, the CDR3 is TGTGCCTGGACACAGGGAGAATCTAACTATGGCTACACCTTC.

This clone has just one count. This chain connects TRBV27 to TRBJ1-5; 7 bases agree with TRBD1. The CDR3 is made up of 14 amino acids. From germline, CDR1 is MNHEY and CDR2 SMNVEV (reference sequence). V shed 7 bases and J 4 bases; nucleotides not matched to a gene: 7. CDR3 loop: CASKEGQLNQPQHF. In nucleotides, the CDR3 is TGTGCCAGCAAGGAGGGACAGTTGAATCAGCCCCAGCATTTT.

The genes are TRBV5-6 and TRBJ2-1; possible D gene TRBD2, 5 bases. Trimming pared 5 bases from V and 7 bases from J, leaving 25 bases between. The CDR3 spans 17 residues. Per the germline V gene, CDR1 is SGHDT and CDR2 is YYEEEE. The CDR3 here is CASSLPNTFMTGNEQFF. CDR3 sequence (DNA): TGTGCCAGCAGTCTCCCCAACACCTTTATGACGGGGAATGAGCAGTTCTTC.

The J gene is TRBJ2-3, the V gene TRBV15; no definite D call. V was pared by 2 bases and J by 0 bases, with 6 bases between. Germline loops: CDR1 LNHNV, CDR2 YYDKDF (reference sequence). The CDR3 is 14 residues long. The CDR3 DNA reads TGTGCCACCAGCAGAACAGCCAGCACAGATACGCAGTATTTT. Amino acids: CATSRTASTDTQYF.

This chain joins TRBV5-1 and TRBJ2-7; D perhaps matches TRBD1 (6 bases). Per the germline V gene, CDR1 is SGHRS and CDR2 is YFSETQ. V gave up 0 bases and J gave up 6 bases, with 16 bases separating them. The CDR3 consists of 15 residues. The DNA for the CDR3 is TGCGCCAGCAGCTTGGCCGACCAGGGGCTCTCCGAGCAGTACTTC. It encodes CASSLADQGLSEQYF.

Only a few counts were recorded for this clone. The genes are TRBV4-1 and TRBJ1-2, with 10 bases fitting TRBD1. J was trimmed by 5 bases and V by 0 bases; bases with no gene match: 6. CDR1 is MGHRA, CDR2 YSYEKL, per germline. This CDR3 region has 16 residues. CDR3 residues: CASSQDTTGGAYGYTF. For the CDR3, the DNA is TGCGCCAGCAGCCAAGATACGACAGGGGGCGCATATGGCTACACCTTC.

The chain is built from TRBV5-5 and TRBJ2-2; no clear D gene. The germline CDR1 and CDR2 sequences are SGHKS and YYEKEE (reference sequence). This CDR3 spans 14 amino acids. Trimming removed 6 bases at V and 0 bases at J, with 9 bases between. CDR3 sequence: CASNRIANTGELFF. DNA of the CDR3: TGTGCCAGCAATAGAATCGCGAACACCGGGGAGCTGTTTTTT.

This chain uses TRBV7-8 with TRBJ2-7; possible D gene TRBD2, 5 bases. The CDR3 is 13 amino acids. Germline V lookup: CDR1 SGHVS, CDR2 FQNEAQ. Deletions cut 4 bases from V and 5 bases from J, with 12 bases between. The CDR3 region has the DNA TGTGCCAGCAGCTCCGGACTTGGCAACGAGCAGTACTTC. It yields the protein CASSSGLGNEQYF.

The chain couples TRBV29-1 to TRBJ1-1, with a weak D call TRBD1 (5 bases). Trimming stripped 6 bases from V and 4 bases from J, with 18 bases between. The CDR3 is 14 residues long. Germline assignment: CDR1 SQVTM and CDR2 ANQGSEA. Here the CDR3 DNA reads TGCAGCGTGACCGGGGGGGAGAAAGGCACTGAAGCTTTCTTT. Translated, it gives CSVTGGEKGTEAFF. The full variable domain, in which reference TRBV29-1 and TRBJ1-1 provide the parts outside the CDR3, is SAVISQKPSRDICQRGTSLTIQCQVDSQVTMMFWYRQQPGQSLTLIATANQGSEATYESGFVIDKFPISRPNLTFSTLTVSNMSPEDSSIYLCSVTGGEKGTEAFFGQGTRLTVV.

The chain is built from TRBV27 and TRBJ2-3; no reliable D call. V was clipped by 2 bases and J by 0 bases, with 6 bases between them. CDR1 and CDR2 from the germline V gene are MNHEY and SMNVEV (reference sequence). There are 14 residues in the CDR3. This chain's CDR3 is CASSLLTSTDTQYF. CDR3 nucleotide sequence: TGTGCCAGCAGTTTACTTACTAGCACAGATACGCAGTATTTT.

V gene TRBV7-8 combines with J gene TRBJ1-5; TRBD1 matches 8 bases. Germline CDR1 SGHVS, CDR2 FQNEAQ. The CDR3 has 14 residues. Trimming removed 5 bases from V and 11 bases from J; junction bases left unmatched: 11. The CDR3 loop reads CASSPGTGGRTQHF. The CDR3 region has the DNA TGTGCCAGCAGCCCCGGGACAGGAGGAAGGACCCAGCATTTT.

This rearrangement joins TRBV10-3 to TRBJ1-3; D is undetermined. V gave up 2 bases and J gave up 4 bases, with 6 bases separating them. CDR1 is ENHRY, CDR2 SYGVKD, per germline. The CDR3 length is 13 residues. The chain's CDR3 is CAISEGEGNTIYF. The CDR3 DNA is TGTGCCATCAGTGAGGGGGAGGGAAACACCATATATTTT.

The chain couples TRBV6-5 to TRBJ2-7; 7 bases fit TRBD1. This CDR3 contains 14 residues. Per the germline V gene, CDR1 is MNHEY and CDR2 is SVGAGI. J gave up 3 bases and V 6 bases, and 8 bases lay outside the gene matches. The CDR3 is CASSPWQGVYEQYF. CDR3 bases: TGTGCCAGCAGCCCCTGGCAGGGGGTCTACGAGCAGTACTTC.

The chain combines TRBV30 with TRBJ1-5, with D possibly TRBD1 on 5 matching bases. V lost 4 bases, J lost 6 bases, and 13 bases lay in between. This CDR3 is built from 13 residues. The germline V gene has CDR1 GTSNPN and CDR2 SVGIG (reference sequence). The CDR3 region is CAWTSGLSQPQHF. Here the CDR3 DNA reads TGTGCCTGGACCTCGGGACTATCTCAGCCCCAGCATTTT.

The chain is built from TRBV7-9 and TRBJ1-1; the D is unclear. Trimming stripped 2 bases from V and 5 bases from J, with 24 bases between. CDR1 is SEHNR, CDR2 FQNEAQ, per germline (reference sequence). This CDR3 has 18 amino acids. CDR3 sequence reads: CASSLSRSLGPGNTEAFF. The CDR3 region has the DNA TGTGCCAGCAGCTTAAGTCGTTCCCTCGGGCCGGGAAATACTGAAGCTTTCTTT.

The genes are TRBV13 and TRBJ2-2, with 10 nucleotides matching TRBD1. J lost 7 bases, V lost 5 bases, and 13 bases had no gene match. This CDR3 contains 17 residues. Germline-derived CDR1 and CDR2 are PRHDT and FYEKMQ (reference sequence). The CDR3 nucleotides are TGTGCCAGCAGCCCCCTGGACAGGGGGGGTTTTGGCGGGGAGCTGTTTTTT. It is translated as CASSPLDRGGFGGELFF.

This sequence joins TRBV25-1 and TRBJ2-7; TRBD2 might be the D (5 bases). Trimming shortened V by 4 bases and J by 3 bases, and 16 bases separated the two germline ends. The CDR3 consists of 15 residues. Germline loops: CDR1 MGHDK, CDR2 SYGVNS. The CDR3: CASSGPLGADYEQYF. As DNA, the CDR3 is TGTGCCAGCAGTGGCCCCCTGGGAGCGGACTACGAGCAGTACTTC.

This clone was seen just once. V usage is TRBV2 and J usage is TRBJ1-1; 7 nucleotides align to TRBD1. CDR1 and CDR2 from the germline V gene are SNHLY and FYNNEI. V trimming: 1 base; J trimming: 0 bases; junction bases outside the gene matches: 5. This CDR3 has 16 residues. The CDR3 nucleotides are TGTGCCAGCAGTGAAGTGGGGACAGTCATGAACACTGAAGCTTTCTTT. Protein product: CASSEVGTVMNTEAFF.

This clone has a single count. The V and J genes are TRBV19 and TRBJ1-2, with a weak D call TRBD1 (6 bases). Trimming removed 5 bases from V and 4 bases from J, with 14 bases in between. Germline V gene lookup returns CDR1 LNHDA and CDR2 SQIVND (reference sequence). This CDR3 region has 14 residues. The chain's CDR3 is CASSPRGVGYGYTF. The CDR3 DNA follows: TGTGCCAGTAGTCCCAGGGGAGTAGGCTATGGCTACACCTTC.

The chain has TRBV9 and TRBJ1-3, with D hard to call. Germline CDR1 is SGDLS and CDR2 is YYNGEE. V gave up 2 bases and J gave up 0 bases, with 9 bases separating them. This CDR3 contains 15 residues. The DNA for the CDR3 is TGTGCCAGCAGCGTTAACGGAGTCTCTGGAAACACCATATATTTT. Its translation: CASSVNGVSGNTIYF. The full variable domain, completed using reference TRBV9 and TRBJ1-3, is DSGVTQTPKHLITATGQRVTLRCSPRSGDLSVYWYQQSLDQGLQFLIQYYNGEERAKGNILERFSAQQFPDLHSELNLSSLELGDSALYFCASSVNGVSGNTIYFGEGSWLTVV.